The entry that follows covers one TCR beta chain sequence. This sample was taken from a study of blood T cell repertoires in COVID-19. Overall study: Samples came from the United States, Italy and Spain, spanning acute and convalescent COVID-19. PBMCs, B-cell-depleted T cells, or T cells provided the cDNA or gDNA that made up the material.

A Seattle source enrolled patients during active infection and followed them longitudinally. The protocol was immunoSEQ multiplex PCR, while the TCRdb copy is restricted to in-frame clones and leaves out a portion. Here the sample spans 85,000 to 120,000 clones, about 90% being singletons. The sequenced sample consisted of peripheral blood. This receptor was taken from a woman in her fifties or sixties with COVID-19, enrolled during active disease.

The CDR3, as DNA: TGTGCCAGCGGAACAGGGGACTATGGCTACACCTTC. Encoded protein: CASGTGDYGYTF. This chain joins TRBV28 and TRBJ1-2; 7 bases line up with TRBD1. The CDR3 contains 12 residues. The trim removed 8 bases at V and 3 bases at J, leaving 3 bases unmatched. Per the germline V gene, CDR1 is MDHEN and CDR2 is SYDVKM.